A single T cell receptor (beta chain) is shown here with its context. At the DNA level, this CDR3 is encoded by other sequences in the same sample as well. The data were produced by immunoSEQ multiplex PCR, yet TCRdb's version contains in-frame clones alone and is incomplete. Altogether some 5,700 clones are present, 82% being singletons, with the ten largest covering 2.5% to 3%. This entry belongs to a study of tumor T cells in aggressive B-cell lymphoma. The clonotype originates from an adult with diffuse large B cell lymphoma. The sample consisted of tumor tissue.

For the CDR3, the DNA is TGTGCCAGCAGCGCCCCAGGACTAGCGGGAATAGGAGAGCAGTTCTTC. It codes for CASSAPGLAGIGEQFF. The chain uses TRBV7-3 and TRBJ2-1; the match to TRBD2 covers 12 bases. V shed 5 bases, J shed 10 bases, and the junction held 12 bases outside the gene matches. Germline V gives CDR1 SGHTA, CDR2 FQGTGA. CDR3 length: 16 residues. The full variable domain, completed using reference TRBV7-3 and TRBJ2-1, is GAGVSQTPSNKVTEKGKYVELRCDPISGHTALYWYRQSLGQGPEFLIYFQGTGAADDSGLPNDRFFAVRPEGSVSTLKIQRTERGDSAVYLCASSAPGLAGIGEQFFGPGTRLTVL.